The 24 T cell receptor beta chains below were found in one sample sequenced in a study of blood T cells in healthy people across ages. PCR was performed a second time for roughly 7 to 12 cycles using a sample-barcoded 5' primer and a J-beta primer mix. From the 5' RACE reads, TCRdb called clonotypes with MiXCR, one entry per CDR3 protein. Here the sample spans about 720,000 distinct CDR3 sequences, approximately 21% being singletons. Sequenced sample: blood. These receptors came from a man between 65 and 85 years old in good health.

The chain uses TRBV7-2 and TRBJ2-5; 7 nucleotides match TRBD2. The CDR3 loop spans 14 amino acids. V dropped 3 bases and J dropped 5; count of bases not matched to a gene: 6. Germline V gene lookup returns CDR1 SGHTA and CDR2 FQGNSA. The CDR3 region has the DNA TGTGCCAGCAGCTTTGGCGGGAGTGGCGAGACCCAGTACTTC. It codes for CASSFGGSGETQYF. Complete variable domain (other parts from reference TRBV7-2 and TRBJ2-5): GAGVSQSPSNKVTEKGKDVELRCDPISGHTALYWYRQSLGQGLEFLIYFQGNSAPDKSGLPSDRFSAERTGGSVSTLTIQRTQQEDSAVYLCASSFGGSGETQYFGPGTRLLVL.

This rearrangement joins TRBV18 to TRBJ2-5; D may be TRBD2 (5 bases). Germline V gene data show CDR1 as KGHSH and CDR2 as LQKENI. CDR3 length: 16 residues. Trimming removed 1 base at V and 1 base at J, with 13 bases between. CDR3 loop: CASSPRLLAFQETQYF. CDR3 nucleotides: TGTGCCAGCTCACCACGACTATTAGCCTTCCAAGAGACCCAGTACTTC.

A few counts support this clonotype. V is TRBV19 and J is TRBJ1-1, with 11 bases that match TRBD1. This CDR3 comprises 13 residues. Germline V gene data show CDR1 as LNHDA and CDR2 as SQIVND (reference sequence). The ends lost 11 bases at V and 5 bases at J; junction bases unmatched: 7. The DNA for the CDR3 is TGTGCCGCCGGGACAGGGGGAAAAACTGAAGCTTTCTTT. As protein: CAAGTGGKTEAFF.

This clonotype was detected only a few times. The rearrangement uses TRBV11-2 and TRBJ2-7, with 7 bases lining up with TRBD2. The germline V gene has CDR1 SGHAT and CDR2 FQNNGV. The V segment lost 5 bases and the J segment 1 base; nucleotides outside the gene matches: 8. CDR3 length: 15 residues. The CDR3 loop reads CASSIRLALSYEQYF. The CDR3, as DNA: TGTGCCAGCAGCATCAGACTAGCACTATCCTACGAGCAGTACTTC.

J is TRBJ2-3 and V is TRBV19; 7 positions match TRBD1. The CDR3 length is 14 residues. Germline V CDR1 and CDR2: LNHDA, SQIVND (reference sequence). The V segment lost 6 bases and the J segment 6 bases; nucleotides outside the gene matches: 9. As DNA, the CDR3 is TGTGCCAGTAGCATGCAGGGGGTCAGGGATACGCAGTATTTT. Protein: CASSMQGVRDTQYF.

The J gene is TRBJ2-1, the V gene TRBV5-6; 13 positions match TRBD2. Germline V gene data show CDR1 as SGHDT and CDR2 as YYEEEE. CDR3 length equals 17 residues. V lost 0 bases and J lost 9; bases outside the gene matches: 9. The CDR3 bases are TGTGCCAGCAGCTTGGAATGGACTAGCGGGAGACGTCCTGAGCAGTTCTTC. Protein product: CASSLEWTSGRRPEQFF.

This clonotype was observed many times. This chain joins TRBV6-5 and TRBJ2-2; 13 bases match TRBD2. In germline, CDR1 is MNHEY, CDR2 SVGAGI. Losses at the gene ends were 5 bases for V and 5 bases for J; bases not matched to a gene: 2. This CDR3 contains 15 residues. CDR3 DNA sequence: TGTGCCAGCAGTCGACTAGCGGGAGGTACCGGGGAGCTGTTTTTT. Translation gives CASSRLAGGTGELFF.

The rearrangement uses TRBV9 and TRBJ1-1, with 7 bases aligning to TRBD1. Trimming at V came to 2 bases and at J to 6 bases, leaving 4 bases not matched to a gene. The CDR3 loop spans 13 amino acids. The germline V gene encodes CDR1 SGDLS and CDR2 YYNGEE. DNA of the CDR3: TGTGCCAGCAGCGTGTTACAGGGGTCTGAAGCTTTCTTT. Translated: CASSVLQGSEAFF.

V gene TRBV24-1 combines with J gene TRBJ2-1, with a tentative D call TRBD2 (5 bases). This CDR3 is 16 amino acids long. CDR1 is KGHDR, CDR2 SFDVKD, per germline. Between the trimmed V and J ends, which lost 3 bases and 7 bases, there was a span of 18 bases. CDR3 in amino acids: CATSDTSGRGWNEQFF. DNA for the CDR3: TGTGCCACCAGTGATACTAGTGGGAGAGGCTGGAATGAGCAGTTCTTC.

The rearrangement joins TRBV24-1 to TRBJ1-2; tentatively, D is TRBD1 (5 bases). Trimming pared 8 bases from V and 2 bases from J, leaving 14 bases between. Looked up from germline, CDR1 is KGHDR and CDR2 is SFDVKD. This CDR3 is built from 14 residues. This chain's CDR3 is CATNPGTSNYGYTF. DNA for the CDR3: TGTGCCACCAATCCAGGGACCTCCAACTATGGCTACACCTTC.

The chain couples TRBV7-2 to TRBJ1-1, with unresolved D. Trimming removed 1 base from V and 10 bases from J, with 10 bases in between. Germline CDR1 is SGHTA and CDR2 is FQGNSA. The CDR3 extends over 12 amino acids. In nucleotides, the CDR3 is TGTGCCAGCAGCTTAGAGGTCGGGAGAGCTTTCTTT. Its translation: CASSLEVGRAFF.

This clonotype was observed at least ten times. This chain connects TRBV29-1 to TRBJ2-1, with 10 bases identical to TRBD2. Germline CDR1 is SQVTM and CDR2 is ANQGSEA. The V gene end was trimmed by 7 bases and the J gene end by 9 bases; junction bases not matched to a gene: 9. The CDR3 runs 13 residues. CDR3 sequence reads: CSGSTTSGPEQFF. CDR3 bases: TGCAGCGGGAGTACGACTAGCGGGCCTGAGCAGTTCTTC.

This clonotype was counted between two and nine times. This chain connects TRBV7-7 to TRBJ2-1; a weak D match, TRBD2 (6 bases). The ends were cut back, 1 base at V and 0 bases at J, with 10 bases in the middle. Germline V gives CDR1 SSHAT, CDR2 FNYEAQ (reference sequence). This CDR3 has 16 residues. CDR3 sequence (DNA): TGTGCCAGCAGCTTAGGGGTAGCGGTCTCCTACAATGAGCAGTTCTTC. It yields the protein CASSLGVAVSYNEQFF.

This clonotype was seen only a few times. The rearrangement joins TRBV24-1 to TRBJ1-4; D call uncertain. The length of the CDR3 is 11 residues. Germline CDR1 reads KGHDR; CDR2 reads SFDVKD. Trimming removed 9 bases from V and 16 bases from J, with 17 bases in between. In DNA form, the CDR3 reads TGTGCCACCCGCGGACGGCGATGTGGGTTTTTT. Translation: CATRGRRCGFF.

This clonotype was observed a handful of times. The rearrangement joins TRBV18 to TRBJ1-3; D unclear. This CDR3 is 15 amino acids long. From germline, CDR1 is KGHSH and CDR2 LQKENI. Deletions cut 0 bases from V and 0 bases from J, with 6 bases between. The CDR3 here is CASSPPGSSGNTIYF. The CDR3 coding sequence is TGTGCCAGCTCACCACCGGGGAGCTCTGGAAACACCATATATTTT.

The chain uses TRBV27 and TRBJ1-2, with D possibly TRBD1 on 5 matching bases. Trimming pared 5 bases from V and 8 bases from J, leaving 15 bases between. This CDR3 contains 13 residues. CDR1 MNHEY and CDR2 SMNVEV come from the germline V gene (reference sequence). The CDR3 sequence is CASSPREGLGYTF. Here the CDR3 DNA reads TGTGCCAGCAGTCCCCGGGAGGGACTGGGCTACACCTTC.

The chain employs TRBV6-5 and TRBJ2-5, with a tentative D call TRBD1 (5 bases). The ends were cut back, 0 bases at V and 3 bases at J, with 11 bases in the middle. The CDR3 length is 15 residues. Germline values: CDR1 MNHEY, CDR2 SVGAGI. CDR3 sequence: CASSYSRQFKETQYF. The CDR3 DNA reads TGTGCCAGCAGTTACTCCAGACAGTTTAAAGAGACCCAGTACTTC.

The J gene is TRBJ1-5, the V gene TRBV12-3 or TRBV12-4, with D perhaps matching TRBD1 (5 bases). Trimming left V 3 bases short and J 6 bases short, with 12 bases between. This CDR3 has 14 residues. CDR3 DNA sequence: TGTGCCAGCAGTTTCCAGGGTTATGCTCAGCCCCAGCATTTT. This sequence encodes CASSFQGYAQPQHF.

Of note for this clonotype: Possible read error: a much larger clone is one base away. The V and J genes are TRBV10-3 and TRBJ2-3; D not certain. V was shortened by 8 bases and J by 4 bases, with 16 bases between the two germline ends. This CDR3 spans 14 amino acids. The germline gives CDR1 ENHRY, CDR2 SYGVKD. The CDR3 protein is CAIEDAAVPDTQYF. The CDR3 DNA reads as TGTGCCATCGAGGATGCGGCGGTTCCAGATACGCAGTATTTT.

This clonotype was picked up a small number of times. The V call is TRBV15, the J call TRBJ1-3; D is uncertain. The CDR3 is 15 residues long. Trimming took off 3 bases at V and 0 bases at J, with 9 bases between the two ends. CDR1 LNHNV and CDR2 YYDKDF come from the germline V gene (reference sequence). The CDR3: CATSRLVGSGNTIYF. The CDR3 nucleotides read TGTGCCACCAGCAGGTTGGTAGGCTCTGGAAACACCATATATTTT.

Only a few counts were recorded for this clonotype. This sequence joins TRBV28 and TRBJ2-7; tentative D call: TRBD2 (6 bases). This CDR3 comprises 15 residues. Germline lookup yields CDR1 MDHEN and CDR2 SYDVKM. V dropped 6 bases and J dropped 4 bases, with 19 bases sitting between them. The CDR3 DNA follows: TGTGCCAGCAGCCCCCGGTCTAGCGCTATGTACGAGCAGTACTTC. Translated: CASSPRSSAMYEQYF.

V is TRBV7-2 and J is TRBJ2-5; 14 bases line up with TRBD2. The V and J ends lost 7 bases and 5 bases, in that order; junction bases with no gene match: 6. There are 15 residues in the CDR3. Germline assignment: CDR1 SGHTA and CDR2 FQGNSA. The CDR3 DNA is TGTGCCAGCAATAGCGGGACTAGCGGGAGCGAGACCCAGTACTTC. Translation gives CASNSGTSGSETQYF.

The chain is built from TRBV4-3 and TRBJ2-5; D is unresolved. The J call may be faulty, since TRBJ2-1 better matches the DNA end. Germline V gene lookup returns CDR1 LGHNA and CDR2 YSLEER. The CDR3 extends over 13 amino acids. CDR3 in DNA: TGCGCCAGCAGCCAACCCCCGATATATGAGCAGTTCTTC. Translation gives CASSQPPIYEQFF.

This chain joins TRBV2 and TRBJ1-2; maybe TRBD1 (6 bases). Trimming took off 4 bases at V and 12 bases at J, with 15 bases between the two ends. CDR1 SNHLY and CDR2 FYNNEI come from the germline V gene. The CDR3 runs to 12 residues. CDR3 region: CASSAWGAEDTF. DNA for the CDR3: TGTGCCAGCAGTGCCTGGGGGGCAGAAGACACCTTC.